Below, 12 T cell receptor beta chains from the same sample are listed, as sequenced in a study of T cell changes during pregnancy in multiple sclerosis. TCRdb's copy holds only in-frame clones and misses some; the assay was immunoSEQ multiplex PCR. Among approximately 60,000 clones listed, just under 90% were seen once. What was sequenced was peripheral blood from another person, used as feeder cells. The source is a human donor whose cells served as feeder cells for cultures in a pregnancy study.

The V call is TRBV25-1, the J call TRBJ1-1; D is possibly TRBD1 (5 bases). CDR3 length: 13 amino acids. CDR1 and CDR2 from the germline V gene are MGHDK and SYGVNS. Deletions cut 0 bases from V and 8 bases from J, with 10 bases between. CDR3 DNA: TGTGCCAGCAGTGAATATCGTGGGGACGAAGCTTTCTTT. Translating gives CASSEYRGDEAFF.

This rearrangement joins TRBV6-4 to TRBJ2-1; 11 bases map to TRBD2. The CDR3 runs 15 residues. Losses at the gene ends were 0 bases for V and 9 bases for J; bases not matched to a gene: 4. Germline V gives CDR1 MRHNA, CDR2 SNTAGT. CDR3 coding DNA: TGTGCCAGCAGTGACTCTAGCGGGGGGGCCGGTGAGCAGTTCTTC. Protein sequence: CASSDSSGGAGEQFF.

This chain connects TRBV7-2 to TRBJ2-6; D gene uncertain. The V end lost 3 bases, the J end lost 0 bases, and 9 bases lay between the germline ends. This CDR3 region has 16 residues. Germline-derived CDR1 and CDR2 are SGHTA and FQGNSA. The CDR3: CASSFDGFSGANVLTF. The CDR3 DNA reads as TGTGCCAGCAGCTTTGACGGTTTCTCTGGGGCCAACGTCCTGACTTTC.

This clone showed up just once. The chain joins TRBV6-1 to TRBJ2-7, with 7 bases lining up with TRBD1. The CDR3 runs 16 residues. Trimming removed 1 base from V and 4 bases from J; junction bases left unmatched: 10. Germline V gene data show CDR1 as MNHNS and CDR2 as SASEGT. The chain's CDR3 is CASSEEGGYLIYEQYF. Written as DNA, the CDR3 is TGTGCCAGCAGTGAAGAAGGGGGCTACCTCATATACGAGCAGTACTTC.

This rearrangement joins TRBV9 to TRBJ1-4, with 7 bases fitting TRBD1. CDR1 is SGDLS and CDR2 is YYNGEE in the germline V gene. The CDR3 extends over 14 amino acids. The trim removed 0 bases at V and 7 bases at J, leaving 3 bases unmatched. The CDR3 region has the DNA TGTGCCAGCAGCGTAGGGACAGGAACTGAAAAACTGTTTTTT. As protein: CASSVGTGTEKLFF.

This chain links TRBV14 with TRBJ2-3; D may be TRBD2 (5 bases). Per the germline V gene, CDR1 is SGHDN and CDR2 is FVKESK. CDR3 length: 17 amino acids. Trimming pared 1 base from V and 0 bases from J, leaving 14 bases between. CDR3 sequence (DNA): TGTGCCAGCAGCCAAGTCCTGGGTAGAGGGAGCACAGATACGCAGTATTTT. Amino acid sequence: CASSQVLGRGSTDTQYF.

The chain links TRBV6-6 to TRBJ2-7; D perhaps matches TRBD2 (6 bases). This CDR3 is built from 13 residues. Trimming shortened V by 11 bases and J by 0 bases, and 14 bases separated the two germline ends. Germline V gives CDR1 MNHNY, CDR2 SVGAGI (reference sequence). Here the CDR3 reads CAVHSGYSYEQYF. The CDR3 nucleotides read TGTGCCGTCCATAGCGGTTACTCCTACGAGCAGTACTTC.

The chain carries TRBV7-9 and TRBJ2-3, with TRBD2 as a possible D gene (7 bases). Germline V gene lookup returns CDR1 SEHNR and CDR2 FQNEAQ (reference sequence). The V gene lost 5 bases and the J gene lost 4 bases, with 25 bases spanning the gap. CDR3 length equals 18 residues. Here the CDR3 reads CASSLLKGGAGIADTQYF. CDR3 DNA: TGTGCCAGCAGCCTATTAAAGGGGGGGGCAGGGATCGCAGATACGCAGTATTTT.

CDR3 sequence reads: CASSLGGAGDHTDTQYF. Here the CDR3 DNA reads TGTGCCAGCAGCCTCGGAGGAGCGGGAGACCACACAGATACGCAGTATTTT. This sequence joins TRBV21-1 and TRBJ2-3; TRBD2 is the table's D call, not checked against the DNA. TRBV21-1 is shown as a pseudogene. The CDR3 extends over 17 amino acids.

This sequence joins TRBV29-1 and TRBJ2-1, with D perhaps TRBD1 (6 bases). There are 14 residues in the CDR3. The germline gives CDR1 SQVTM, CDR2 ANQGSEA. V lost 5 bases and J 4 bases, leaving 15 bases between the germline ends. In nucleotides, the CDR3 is TGCAGCGTTACCGGGACAAAGGGGTACAATGAGCAGTTCTTC. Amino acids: CSVTGTKGYNEQFF.

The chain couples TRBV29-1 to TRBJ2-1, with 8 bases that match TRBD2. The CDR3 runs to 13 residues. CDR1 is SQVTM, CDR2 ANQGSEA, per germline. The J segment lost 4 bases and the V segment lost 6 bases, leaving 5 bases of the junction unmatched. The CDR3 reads CSVSAGEYNEQFF. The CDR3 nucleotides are TGCAGCGTCTCAGCGGGAGAGTACAATGAGCAGTTCTTC.

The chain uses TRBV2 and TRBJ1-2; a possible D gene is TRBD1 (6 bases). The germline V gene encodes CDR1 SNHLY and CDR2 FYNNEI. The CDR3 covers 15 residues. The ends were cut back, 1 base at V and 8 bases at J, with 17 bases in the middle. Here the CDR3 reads CASSEGHRVPRGYTF. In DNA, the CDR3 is TGTGCCAGCAGTGAAGGGCACAGGGTGCCCCGGGGCTACACCTTC.